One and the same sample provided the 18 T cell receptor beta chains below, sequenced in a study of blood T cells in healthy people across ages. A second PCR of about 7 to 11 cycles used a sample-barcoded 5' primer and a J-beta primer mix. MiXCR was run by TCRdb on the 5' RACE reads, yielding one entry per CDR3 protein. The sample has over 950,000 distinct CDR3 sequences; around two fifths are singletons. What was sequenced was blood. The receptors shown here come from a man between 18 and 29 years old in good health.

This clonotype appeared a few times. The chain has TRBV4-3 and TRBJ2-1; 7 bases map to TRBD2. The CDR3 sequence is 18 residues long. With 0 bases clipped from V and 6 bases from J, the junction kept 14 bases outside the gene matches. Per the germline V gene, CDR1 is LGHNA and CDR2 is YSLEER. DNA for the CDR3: TGCGCCAGCAGCCAAGATACCCCGGTTCGGGGGGTTGGCAATGAGCAGTTCTTC. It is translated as CASSQDTPVRGVGNEQFF.

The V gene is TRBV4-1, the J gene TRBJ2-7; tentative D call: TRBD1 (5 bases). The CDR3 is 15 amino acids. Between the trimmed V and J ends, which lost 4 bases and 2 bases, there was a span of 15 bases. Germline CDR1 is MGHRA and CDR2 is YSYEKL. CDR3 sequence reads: CASSPGRGSTYEQYF. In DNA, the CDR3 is TGCGCCAGCAGCCCCGGTAGGGGATCTACCTACGAGCAGTACTTC.

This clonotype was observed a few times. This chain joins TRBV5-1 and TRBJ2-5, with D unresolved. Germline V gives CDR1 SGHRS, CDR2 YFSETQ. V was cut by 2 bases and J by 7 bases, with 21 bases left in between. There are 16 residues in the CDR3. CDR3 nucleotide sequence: TGCGCCAGCAGCTTCAGCACGGGTGGTGAGGAGTGGACCCAGTACTTC. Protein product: CASSFSTGGEEWTQYF.

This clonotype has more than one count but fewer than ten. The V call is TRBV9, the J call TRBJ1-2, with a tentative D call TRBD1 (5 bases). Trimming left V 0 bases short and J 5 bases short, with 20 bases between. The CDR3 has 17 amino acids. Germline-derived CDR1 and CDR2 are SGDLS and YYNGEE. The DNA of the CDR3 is TGTGCCAGCAGCGTAGACCGCCGGATCGGGACGGGTTATGGCTACACCTTC. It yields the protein CASSVDRRIGTGYGYTF.

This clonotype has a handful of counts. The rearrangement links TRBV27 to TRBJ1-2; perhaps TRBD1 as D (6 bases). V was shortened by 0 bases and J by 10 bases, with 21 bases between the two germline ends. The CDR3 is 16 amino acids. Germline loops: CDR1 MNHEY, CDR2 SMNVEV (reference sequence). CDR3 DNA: TGTGCCAGCAGTTTATCAGTGTTGGGGGCTGCCCCCCTCTACACCTTC. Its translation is CASSLSVLGAAPLYTF.

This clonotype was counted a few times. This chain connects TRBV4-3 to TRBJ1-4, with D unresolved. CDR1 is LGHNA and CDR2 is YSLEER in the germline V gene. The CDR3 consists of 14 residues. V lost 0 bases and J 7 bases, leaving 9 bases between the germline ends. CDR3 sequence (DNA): TGCGCCAGCAGCCAAGATCTTAGGACTGAAAAACTGTTTTTT. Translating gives CASSQDLRTEKLFF.

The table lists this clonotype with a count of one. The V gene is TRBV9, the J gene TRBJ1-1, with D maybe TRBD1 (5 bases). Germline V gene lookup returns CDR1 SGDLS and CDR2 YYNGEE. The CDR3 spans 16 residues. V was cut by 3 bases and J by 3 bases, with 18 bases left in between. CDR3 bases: TGTGCCAGCAGCGCCGATGCCAGGGCGGGGTACACTGAAGCTTTCTTT. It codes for CASSADARAGYTEAFF.

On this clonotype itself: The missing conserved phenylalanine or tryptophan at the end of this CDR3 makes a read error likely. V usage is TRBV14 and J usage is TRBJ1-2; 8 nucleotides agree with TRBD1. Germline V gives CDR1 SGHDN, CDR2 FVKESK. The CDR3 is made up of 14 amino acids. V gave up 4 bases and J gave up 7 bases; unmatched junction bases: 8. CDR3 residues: CASSLFGQGSGYTL. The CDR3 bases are TGTGCCAGCAGCCTCTTCGGACAGGGAAGTGGCTACACCTTA.

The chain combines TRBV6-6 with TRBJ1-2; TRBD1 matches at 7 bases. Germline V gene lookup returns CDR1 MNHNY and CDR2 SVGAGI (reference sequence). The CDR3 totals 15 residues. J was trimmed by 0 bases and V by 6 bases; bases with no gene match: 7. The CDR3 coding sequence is TGTGCCAGCAGCGGACAGGTGACAGCTAACTATGGCTACACCTTC. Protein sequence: CASSGQVTANYGYTF.

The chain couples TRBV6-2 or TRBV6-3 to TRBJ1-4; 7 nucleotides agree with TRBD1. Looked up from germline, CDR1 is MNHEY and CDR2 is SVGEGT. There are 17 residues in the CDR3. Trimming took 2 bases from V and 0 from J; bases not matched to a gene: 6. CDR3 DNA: TGTGCCAGCAGTTACCCTACGGACAGGTCAACTAATGAAAAACTGTTTTTT. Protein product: CASSYPTDRSTNEKLFF.

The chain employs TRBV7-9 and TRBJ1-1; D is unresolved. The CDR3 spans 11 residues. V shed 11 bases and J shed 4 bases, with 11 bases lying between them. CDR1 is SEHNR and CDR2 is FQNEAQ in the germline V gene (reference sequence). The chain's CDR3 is CALRPGTEAFF. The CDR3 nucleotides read TGTGCCTTACGGCCCGGCACTGAAGCTTTCTTT.

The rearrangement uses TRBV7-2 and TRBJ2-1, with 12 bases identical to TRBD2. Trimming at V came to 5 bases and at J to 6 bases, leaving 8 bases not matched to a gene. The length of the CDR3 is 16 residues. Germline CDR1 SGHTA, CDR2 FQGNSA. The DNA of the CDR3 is TGTGCCAGCAGCCCCCCCGGACTAGCGGGAAGCAATGAGCAGTTCTTC. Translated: CASSPPGLAGSNEQFF.

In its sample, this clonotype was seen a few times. CDR3 sequence reads: CSAPTTSGSTDTQYF. The CDR3 nucleotides read TGCAGTGCACCCACCACTAGCGGGAGCACAGATACGCAGTATTTT. This chain links TRBV20-1 with TRBJ2-3, with 9 bases matching TRBD2. Germline assignment: CDR1 DFQATT and CDR2 SNEGSKA (reference sequence). The CDR3 is 15 amino acids. The junction had 7 bases not matched to a gene; V was cut back by 6 bases and J by 0 bases.

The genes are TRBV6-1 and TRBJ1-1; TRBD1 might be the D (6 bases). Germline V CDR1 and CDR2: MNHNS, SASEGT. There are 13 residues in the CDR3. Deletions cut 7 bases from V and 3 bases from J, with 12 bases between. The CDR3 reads CASIGGAYTEAFF. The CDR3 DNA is TGTGCCAGCATTGGGGGGGCTTACACTGAAGCTTTCTTT.

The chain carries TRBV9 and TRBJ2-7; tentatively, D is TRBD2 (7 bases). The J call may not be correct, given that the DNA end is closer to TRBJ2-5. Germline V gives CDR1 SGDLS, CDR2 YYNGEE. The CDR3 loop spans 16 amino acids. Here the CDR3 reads CASSAGSGGGSETQYF. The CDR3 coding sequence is TGTGCCAGCAGCGCAGGTTCGGGGGGCGGTTCGGAGACCCAGTACTTC.

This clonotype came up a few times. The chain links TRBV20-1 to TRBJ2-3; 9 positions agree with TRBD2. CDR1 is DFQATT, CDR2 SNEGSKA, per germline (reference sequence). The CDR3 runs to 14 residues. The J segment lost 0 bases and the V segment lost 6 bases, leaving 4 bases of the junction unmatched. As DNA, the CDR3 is TGCAGTGCCACGACTAGCGGTAGCACAGATACGCAGTATTTT. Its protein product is CSATTSGSTDTQYF.

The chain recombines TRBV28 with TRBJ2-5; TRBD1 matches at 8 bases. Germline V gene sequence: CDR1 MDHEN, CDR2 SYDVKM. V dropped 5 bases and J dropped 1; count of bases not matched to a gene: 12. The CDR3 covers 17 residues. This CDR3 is CASSPVYGQGTQETQYF. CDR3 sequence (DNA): TGTGCCAGCAGTCCAGTTTACGGACAGGGTACCCAAGAGACCCAGTACTTC.

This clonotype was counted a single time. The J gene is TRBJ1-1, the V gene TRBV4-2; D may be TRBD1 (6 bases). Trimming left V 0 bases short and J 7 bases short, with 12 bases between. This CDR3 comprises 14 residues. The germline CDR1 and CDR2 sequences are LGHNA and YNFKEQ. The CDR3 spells CASSQDTGRGEAFF. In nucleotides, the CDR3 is TGTGCCAGCAGCCAAGATACAGGGAGGGGTGAAGCTTTCTTT.